This T cell receptor beta chain came from a study of cytomegalovirus exposure and HLA in healthy donors. The PCR made use of 60 Vbeta and 13 Jbeta primers. TCRdb's copy holds only in-frame clones and misses some; the assay was immunoSEQ multiplex PCR. The sample consists of fewer than 200,000 clones, approximately 90% of them appearing once. This clone is a singleton in its sample. Other DNA sequences in the same sample also yield this CDR3. This TCR came from a boy aged 2-15 years in good health and CMV-seronegative. The sequenced sample consisted of PBMCs.

The CDR3 DNA reads as TGTGCCAGCAGTGATTGGTACAGAGTTAGCGGGAAGGGGGAGACCCAGTACTTC. Protein: CASSDWYRVSGKGETQYF. The chain employs TRBV2 and TRBJ2-5; 8 bases agree with TRBD2. This CDR3 contains 18 residues. Trimming removed 3 bases from V and 5 bases from J; junction bases left unmatched: 17. Germline lookup yields CDR1 SNHLY and CDR2 FYNNEI. Combining the CDR3 with reference TRBV2 and TRBJ2-5 gives the whole variable domain EPEVTQTPSHQVTQMGQEVILRCVPISNHLYFYWYRQILGQKVEFLVSFYNNEISEKSEIFDDQFSVERPDGSNFTLKIRSTKLEDSAMYFCASSDWYRVSGKGETQYFGPGTRLLVL.